A selection of T cell receptor beta chains follows, all from one sample in a study of vaccination and CD4 T cells after COVID-19. These receptors are not linked to any known antigen. TCRdb re-called the PCR reads with MiXCR, one entry per CDR3 protein. The sample consists of over 20,000 distinct CDR3 sequences, 43% of them appearing once. Sequenced input: CD4+ T cells from blood, cultured in vitro. The receptors originated from a human donor who had recovered from COVID-19. Both conserved end residues are part of each CDR3. The D gene is left open where the match is weak. Clone size is given for some rows only: seen once, a few or many times, or a class if the clone is expanded.

TRBJ1-5	NA	NA	TRBV7-9	TGTGCCAGCGCAGGGGTAGGCAATCAGCCCCAGCATTTT	CASAGVGNQPQHF
TRBJ2-5	NA	NA	TRBV5-1	TGCGCCAGCAGCTCGACAGGCCCCGAGACCCAGTACTTC	CASSSTGPETQYF
TRBJ1-5	NA	NA	TRBV6-1	TGTGCCAGCAGTGAAGAAACCGCCCAGCCCCAGCATTTT	CASSEETAQPQHF
TRBJ2-7	TRBD1	few	TRBV7-2	TGTGCCAGCAGCTTAGTCGGGACAGGGCGCTACGAGCAGTACTTC	CASSLVGTGRYEQYF
TRBJ2-1	NA	few	TRBV11-3	TGTGCCAGCAGTTGGGGAAGAGGAAATGAGCAGTTCTTC	CASSWGRGNEQFF
TRBJ2-7	TRBD1	NA	TRBV14	TGTGCCAGCAGCTTAGGACAGGGGAGCTCCTACGAGCAGTACTTT	CASSLGQGSSYEQYF
TRBJ2-3	TRBD1	NA	TRBV20-1	TGCAGTGCTAGAGCTCCCGGGACAGGTAAAACAGATACGCAGTATTTT	CSARAPGTGKTDTQYF
TRBJ2-3	TRBD2	NA	TRBV20-1	TGCAGTGCCCCGGGACTAGCAGCTGATACGCAGTATTTT	CSAPGLAADTQYF
TRBJ2-3	TRBD2	NA	TRBV7-2	TGTGCCAGCAGCTTAGCTAGCGGGGGATACGGTACGCAGTATTTT	CASSLASGGYGTQYF
TRBJ2-1	TRBD2	NA	TRBV4-1	TGCGCCAGCAGCCAAGGTTTACTAGCGGGGGGCAATGAGCAGTTCTTC	CASSQGLLAGGNEQFF
TRBJ1-2	NA	few	TRBV20-1	TGCAGTGCTAGAGAACCAGGAGGATACGGCTACACCTTC	CSAREPGGYGYTF
TRBJ2-5	NA	NA	TRBV4-3	TGCGCCAGCAGCCAAGGACGCCAAGAGACCCAGTACTTC	CASSQGRQETQYF
TRBJ1-2	NA	NA	TRBV24-1	TGTGCCACCAGTGATCCACGGGACGCCTATGGCTACACCTTC	CATSDPRDAYGYTF
TRBJ1-1	NA	NA	TRBV20-1	TGCAGTGCTAGAGTGAACCCGTCCACTGAAGCTTTCTTT	CSARVNPSTEAFF
TRBJ2-2	TRBD2	few	TRBV7-2	TGTGCCAGCAGTGGAGGGGCGGGAGGGTTCACCGGGGAGCTGTTTTTT	CASSGGAGGFTGELFF
TRBJ1-1	NA	few	TRBV7-2	TGTGCCAGCAGCTCCGCTGGTGAAGCTTTCTTT	CASSSAGEAFF
TRBJ1-5	NA	NA	TRBV6-1	TGTGCCAGCAGTGAACTGCTTTCAAATCAGCCCCAGCATTTT	CASSELLSNQPQHF
TRBJ2-3	TRBD2	NA	TRBV28	TGTGCCAGCCGGACTAGCGTCGATACGCAGTATTTT	CASRTSVDTQYF
TRBJ2-3	NA	few	TRBV7-2	TGTGCCAGCAGCTTAGTCGGTCCAGATACGCAGTATTTT	CASSLVGPDTQYF
TRBJ1-2	TRBD1	NA	TRBV10-3	TGTGCCATCAGGGGGGCGGAAGACAGGGCCTATGGCTACACCTTC	CAIRGAEDRAYGYTF
TRBJ2-5	NA	few	TRBV11-2	TGTGCCAGCAGCGCCGGAGTCTCCGAGACCCAGTACTTC	CASSAGVSETQYF
TRBJ1-5	TRBD1	medium-sized	TRBV20-1	TGCAGTGCGTATGGGGACAGGGCCCTCGTTCAGCCCCAGCATTTT	CSAYGDRALVQPQHF
TRBJ1-2	TRBD1	NA	TRBV5-1	TGCGCCAGCAGCTTAAGTCCGGGACAGGGGCGTGATTTGGGCTACACCTTC	CASSLSPGQGRDLGYTF
TRBJ2-1	TRBD2	NA	TRBV14	TGTGCCAGCAGCCAGGGGACTAGGGCATTTGTGCATGAGCAGTTCTTC	CASSQGTRAFVHEQFF
TRBJ1-1	NA	NA	TRBV7-9	TGTGCCAGCATCAAGACCGGGGGCCCGAACACTGAAGCTTTCTTT	CASIKTGGPNTEAFF
TRBJ1-6	TRBD1	NA	TRBV18	TGTGCCAGCTCAGCAGACAGGGGGCAGTCGGGTTCACCCCTCCACTTT	CASSADRGQSGSPLHF
TRBJ1-6	NA	NA	TRBV7-9	TGTGCCAGCAGCTTAGCGGGACGGACTGTTCGGAATTCACCCCTCCACTTT	CASSLAGRTVRNSPLHF
TRBJ2-7	NA	NA	TRBV6-2/TRBV6-3	TGTGCCAGCAGTTACACCGAAAGGTACGAGCAGTACTTC	CASSYTERYEQYF
TRBJ1-1	NA	NA	TRBV7-9	TGTGCCAGCAGCTTCACAGGGAAGAACACTGAAGCTTTCTTT	CASSFTGKNTEAFF
TRBJ2-1	TRBD1	few	TRBV24-1	TGTGCCACCAGTGATTCGACGGGACAGGGGGTCCACAATGAGCAGTTCTTC	CATSDSTGQGVHNEQFF
TRBJ2-5	NA	NA	TRBV7-2	TGTGCCAGCAGCTTAGGACACGGAGAGACCCAGTACTTC	CASSLGHGETQYF
TRBJ2-3	TRBD1	NA	TRBV24-1	TGTGCCACCAGCGGGACAGGGTACCGCACAGATACGCAGTATTTT	CATSGTGYRTDTQYF
TRBJ2-1	NA	NA	TRBV29-1	TGCAGCGTTGAAGATATTTACAGGGATCCTAGCTCCTACAATGAGCAGTTCTTC	CSVEDIYRDPSSYNEQFF
TRBJ1-1	NA	NA	TRBV10-1	TGCGCCAGCAGGAACCAGGCGAACACTGAAGCTTTCTTT	CASRNQANTEAFF
TRBJ1-2	TRBD1	NA	TRBV14	TGTGCCAGCAGCCAGTTGGGGACAGCGCGTGGCTACACCTTC	CASSQLGTARGYTF
TRBJ2-7	TRBD1	NA	TRBV6-2/TRBV6-3	TGTGCCAGCAGCAAGGCGGACAGGGGAACCTACGAGCAGTACTTC	CASSKADRGTYEQYF
TRBJ1-5	NA	NA	TRBV6-1	TGTGCCAGCAGTCGCGACAGACTCTATAGCAATCAGCCCCAGCATTTT	CASSRDRLYSNQPQHF
TRBJ2-5	TRBD1	NA	TRBV24-1	TGTGCCACCAGTGATTTTCCGGGACAGGGGGGCTACCAAGAGACCCAGTACTTC	CATSDFPGQGGYQETQYF
TRBJ2-5	NA	few	TRBV27	TGTGCCAGCAGTTTCATACCCCTATCCTGGGTGGCCAAAGAGACCCAGTACTTC	CASSFIPLSWVAKETQYF
TRBJ2-1	TRBD2	once	TRBV7-9	TGTGCCAGCAGCCCTACTAGCGGGACATACAATGAGCAGTTCTTC	CASSPTSGTYNEQFF
TRBJ1-5	NA	NA	TRBV6-1	TGTGCCAGCAGTGAAGGCCAGAGAAATCAGCCCCAGCATTTT	CASSEGQRNQPQHF